This T cell receptor beta chain originates from a study of T-cell memory formation after mild COVID-19. General study points: From day 15 to 85, contracting clones were balanced between CD4 and CD8, whereas later expanders leaned toward CD4+. SARS-CoV-2 specificity of second-wave clones peaking day 37 was unconfirmed.

In TCRdb, the 5' RACE reads were re-called with MiXCR into one record per CDR3 protein. The sample includes 100,000 to 150,000 distinct CDR3 sequences, about 15% of them seen just once. Points on this clonotype: The target antigen is unknown.

What was sequenced was PBMCs or a T cell subset sorted from them (not recorded which). This TCR was recovered from a man younger than 35 who had mild COVID-19 (a few samples of this study predate the infection). Cell type and time point are not known.

The CDR3 bases are TGCAGTGCTAGACCCAGCGGGGGGGTGGATGAGCAGTTCTTC. This codes for CSARPSGGVDEQFF. The chain joins TRBV20-1 to TRBJ2-1; 10 positions match TRBD2. Trimming removed 2 bases from V and 8 bases from J; junction bases left unmatched: 6. Germline CDR1 reads DFQATT; CDR2 reads SNEGSKA (reference sequence). This CDR3 has 14 amino acids.